This TCR beta chain was found in a study of blood T cells in healthy people across ages. Study background: About one barcoded beta molecule per two T cells was captured by template switching.

This CDR3 region has 15 residues. The germline CDR1 and CDR2 sequences are MGHRA and YSYEKL. With 1 base clipped from V and 16 bases from J, the junction kept 12 bases outside the gene matches. Together with a sample-barcoded 5' primer, a J-beta primer mix was included in a second PCR lasting roughly 6 to 12 cycles. TCRdb reanalysed the 5' RACE reads using MiXCR and keeps one entry per CDR3 protein. The table records about 1.6 million distinct CDR3 sequences, about 32% of them present only once. The sequenced sample consisted of blood. The sequence was collected from a woman aged 30 to 39 in good health. The genes are TRBV4-1 and TRBJ1-6; 8 nucleotides line up with TRBD1. CDR3: CASSQGPTTGAALHF. CDR3 coding DNA: TGCGCCAGCAGCCAAGGGCCGACGACAGGGGCGGCTCTCCACTTT.